The TCR beta chain described here comes from a study of early T cells in non-severe SARS-CoV-2 infection. Study-level background: With bulk RNA from unsorted whole blood as input, sequencing yielded unpaired chains. Study-wide findings and caveats: VDJdb matching, biased toward anti-spike CD8 responses, missed private and CD4 specificities.

About this clonotype itself: Antigen unknown.

Germline loops: CDR1 MNHEY, CDR2 SVGEGT. V shed 7 bases and J shed 0 bases, with 16 bases lying between them. The CDR3 is 16 residues long. Molecules of cDNA were individually given unique molecular identifiers that were attached to them. A single record per CDR3 protein comes from TCRdb applying MiXCR to the 5' RACE reads. The sample yields 99,000 or so distinct CDR3 sequences, roughly 15% seen once. Sequencing was performed on whole blood. The chain uses TRBV6-2 or TRBV6-3 and TRBJ1-5; D uncertain. This sequence originates from an adult who was a healthcare worker with PCR-confirmed SARS-CoV-2 infection or an uninfected control (not recorded which). The CDR3 DNA reads TGTGCCAGCATCGGTAGGAGTATGGTTAGCAATCAGCCCCAGCATTTT. Encoded protein: CASIGRSMVSNQPQHF.